This entry lists 8 T cell receptor beta chains sequenced from one sample in a study of T cell responses to AZD1222 COVID-19 vaccine. The repertoire was sequenced with immunoSEQ multiplex PCR; TCRdb's copy has only in-frame clones and lacks some. The sample shows 90,000 to 150,000 clones, approximately 83% of them seen only once. The specimen was peripheral blood, collected on day 0 of AZD1222 vaccination. The receptor source for this set is an adult in good health.

This clone was detected only once. The V gene is TRBV24-1, the J gene TRBJ2-1, with D maybe TRBD2 (7 bases). V dropped 3 bases and J dropped 8 bases, with 10 bases sitting between them. The CDR3 spans 13 residues. Germline V gene data show CDR1 as KGHDR and CDR2 as SFDVKD. CDR3: CATSDPGGHEQFF. In DNA, the CDR3 is TGTGCCACCAGTGATCCCGGGGGGCATGAGCAGTTCTTC.

This chain connects TRBV3-1 (or the pseudogene TRBV3-2) to TRBJ2-3; 9 nucleotides match TRBD1. Germline V lookup: CDR1 LGHDT, CDR2 YNNKEL (reference sequence). The CDR3 contains 13 residues. Trimming cost V 0 bases and J 14 bases; bases outside gene matches: 6. CDR3 region: CASSQDRDRVSYF. The CDR3 DNA reads as TGTGCCAGCAGCCAAGATAGGGACAGGGTGTCGTATTTT.

This clone was detected only a few times. The chain recombines TRBV24-1 with TRBJ2-2, with 8 positions matching TRBD1. Germline CDR1 KGHDR, CDR2 SFDVKD. V shed 4 bases, J shed 3 bases, and the junction held 6 bases outside the gene matches. The CDR3 runs to 16 residues. CDR3 nucleotide sequence: TGTGCCACCAGTGACCAGGGGGCCCCGGACACCGGGGAGCTGTTTTTT. Translated, it gives CATSDQGAPDTGELFF.

This CDR3 is CASSYRPLTGANVLTF. DNA for the CDR3: TGTGCCAGCAGTTACCGGCCCTTAACTGGGGCCAACGTCCTGACTTTC. V and J are TRBV6-5 and TRBJ2-6; D gene uncertain. Germline assignment: CDR1 MNHEY and CDR2 SVGAGI. This CDR3 spans 16 amino acids. Between the trimmed V and J ends, which lost 2 bases and 2 bases, there was a span of 10 bases.

The V call is TRBV5-5, the J call TRBJ1-4, with a tentative D call TRBD1 (5 bases). Germline-derived CDR1 and CDR2 are SGHKS and YYEKEE (reference sequence). The V and J ends lost 4 bases and 5 bases respectively, with 15 bases between them. CDR3 size: 15 residues. The CDR3 region has the DNA TGTGCCAGCAGCCTCCGGGACGCGCCGAATGAAAAACTGTTTTTT. Encoded protein: CASSLRDAPNEKLFF.

The rearrangement links TRBV7-9 to TRBJ2-1; the D gene is possibly TRBD1 (7 bases). CDR3 length: 13 amino acids. Germline V gene data show CDR1 as SEHNR and CDR2 as FQNEAQ (reference sequence). Trimming cost V 8 bases and J 8 bases, with 16 bases left between them. The CDR3 sequence: CASGGGRAYEQFF. Here the CDR3 DNA reads TGTGCCAGCGGAGGGGGCAGGGCCTATGAGCAGTTCTTC.

This clone appeared once. V and J are TRBV30 and TRBJ2-1; 9 bases line up with TRBD2. Germline CDR1 GTSNPN, CDR2 SVGIG (reference sequence). CDR3 length equals 15 residues. The junction had 9 bases not matched to a gene; V was cut back by 3 bases and J by 6 bases. As DNA, the CDR3 is TGTGCCTGGAGGGCGGGGGGGCTAATTATCAATGAGCAGTTCTTC. This codes for CAWRAGGLIINEQFF.

The rearrangement links TRBV6-2 or TRBV6-3 to TRBJ1-2; TRBD1 is a possible D gene (5 bases). The germline gives CDR1 MNHEY, CDR2 SVGEGT. This CDR3 is 13 amino acids long. Trimming took off 3 bases at V and 4 bases at J, with 9 bases between the two ends. The CDR3, as DNA: TGTGCCAGCAGTTATAGGGGTATCTATGGCTACACCTTC. Residues: CASSYRGIYGYTF.